This passage covers 30 T cell receptor beta chains from one sample sequenced in a study of T cell responses to AZD1222 COVID-19 vaccine. The assay was immunoSEQ multiplex PCR, and TCRdb's table has in-frame clones only and misses some. This table has 150,000 or so clones, around nine tenths appearing once. The specimen was peripheral blood, collected on day 0 of AZD1222 vaccination. The source is an adult in good health.

The chain has TRBV4-2 and TRBJ2-7; 10 bases fit TRBD2. The ends lost 3 bases at V and 4 bases at J; junction bases unmatched: 9. The CDR3 has 16 residues. Germline loops: CDR1 LGHNA, CDR2 YNFKEQ. DNA of the CDR3: TGTGCCAGCAGCCAGGGGAGCGGGGGGGCTTTGTACGAGCAGTACTTC. Translating it yields CASSQGSGGALYEQYF.

This chain links TRBV24-1 with TRBJ2-3, with TRBD2 as a possible D gene (5 bases). Trimming took off 3 bases at V and 3 bases at J, with 6 bases between the two ends. Looked up from germline, CDR1 is KGHDR and CDR2 is SFDVKD. The length of the CDR3 is 13 residues. The CDR3 nucleotides are TGTGCCACCAGTGATCGGGGAACAGATACGCAGTATTTT. Its protein product is CATSDRGTDTQYF.

On this clone: An end of the junction differs from the germline gene, which may be a read error. This chain links TRBV7-7 with TRBJ2-5; no firm D call. This CDR3 has 12 amino acids. The germline CDR1 and CDR2 sequences are SSHAT and FNYEAQ (reference sequence). The CDR3 coding sequence is TGTGCTAGCAGCCCGTCCGGAGAGACCCAGTACTTC. As protein: CASSPSGETQYF.

CDR3 DNA sequence: TGCGCCAGCAGCTCCGGACAGGAAGTTGAAGCTTTCTTT. Its translation: CASSSGQEVEAFF. This chain links TRBV5-1 with TRBJ1-1; 7 bases fit TRBD1. Trimming removed 3 bases from V and 7 bases from J; junction bases left unmatched: 6. Germline CDR1 is SGHRS and CDR2 is YFSETQ. The CDR3 has 13 residues.

V gene TRBV6-6 combines with J gene TRBJ2-5; 12 bases line up with TRBD2. CDR1 MNHNY and CDR2 SVGAGI come from the germline V gene (reference sequence). The length of the CDR3 is 19 residues. With V trimmed by 5 bases and J by 1 base, 14 bases remained unmatched. In DNA, the CDR3 is TGTGCCAGCAGTCAAACTAGCGGGGGGTTCCTTAAAACCCAAGAGACCCAGTACTTC. This codes for CASSQTSGGFLKTQETQYF.

V and J are TRBV30 and TRBJ2-5, with D possibly being TRBD2 (6 bases). The CDR3 runs to 13 residues. Trimming cost V 3 bases and J 1 base, with 9 bases left between them. Germline V gene data show CDR1 as GTSNPN and CDR2 as SVGIG (reference sequence). The CDR3 coding sequence is TGTGCCTGGAGCCGACTAGGCCAAGAGACCCAGTACTTC. Its protein product is CAWSRLGQETQYF.

The chain uses TRBV7-8 and TRBJ2-7, with D perhaps TRBD1 (5 bases). The V end lost 2 bases, the J end lost 4 bases, and 15 bases lay between the germline ends. Germline-derived CDR1 and CDR2 are SGHVS and FQNEAQ. There are 15 residues in the CDR3. This CDR3 reads CASSLPAGAQYEQYF. DNA for the CDR3: TGTGCCAGCAGCTTACCCGCTGGGGCTCAGTACGAGCAGTACTTC.

The V and J genes are TRBV28 and TRBJ1-2; D gene unclear. V lost 6 bases and J 5 bases, leaving 13 bases between the germline ends. The germline CDR1 and CDR2 sequences are MDHEN and SYDVKM. The CDR3 is 13 amino acids. The CDR3 coding sequence is TGTGCCAGCAGAGAAGCCGGTTCTTATGGCTACACCTTC. Protein sequence: CASREAGSYGYTF.

Here the CDR3 reads CASSLTGRNGYTF. In DNA form, the CDR3 reads TGTGCCAGCAGCTTGACAGGGCGAAATGGCTACACCTTC. This chain joins TRBV5-4 and TRBJ1-2; tentatively, D is TRBD1 (6 bases). The CDR3 consists of 13 residues. Per the germline V gene, CDR1 is SGHNT and CDR2 is YYREEE (reference sequence). With 1 base removed from V and 6 bases from J, the gap between germline ends came to 10 bases.

This sequence joins TRBV10-3 and TRBJ1-1, with 7 bases that match TRBD1. The CDR3 extends over 12 amino acids. The germline V gene encodes CDR1 ENHRY and CDR2 SYGVKD. V gave up 8 bases and J gave up 3 bases; unmatched junction bases: 3. CDR3 nucleotide sequence: TGTGCCATCCAGGGGGGGGACACTGAAGCTTTCTTT. Translating it yields CAIQGGDTEAFF.

The rearrangement uses TRBV6-5 and TRBJ2-3; maybe TRBD2 (6 bases). The CDR3 spans 14 residues. Germline values: CDR1 MNHEY, CDR2 SVGAGI. V gave up 8 bases and J gave up 4 bases, with 16 bases separating them. In nucleotides, the CDR3 is TGTGCCAGCCGCGGCGGGGTAGATTCAGATACGCAGTATTTT. This codes for CASRGGVDSDTQYF.

This chain joins TRBV11-2 and TRBJ2-7; D gene ambiguous. This CDR3 contains 15 residues. Trimming took off 5 bases at V and 0 bases at J, with 14 bases between the two ends. Germline V gene lookup returns CDR1 SGHAT and CDR2 FQNNGV. DNA for the CDR3: TGTGCCAGCAGCCAAGGGATTGGGGTCTCCTACGAGCAGTACTTC. It codes for CASSQGIGVSYEQYF.

This chain joins TRBV27 and TRBJ2-7, with D possibly called TRBD1 or TRBD2 (5 bases each). The germline CDR1 and CDR2 sequences are MNHEY and SMNVEV (reference sequence). This CDR3 region has 13 residues. V lost 2 bases and J lost 5, with 10 bases in between. This chain's CDR3 is CASSLPGTNEQYF. In DNA, the CDR3 is TGTGCCAGCAGTTTACCCGGGACGAACGAGCAGTACTTC.

The chain recombines TRBV11-2 with TRBJ2-7; weak D call: TRBD1 (5 bases). CDR3 size: 13 residues. Deletions cut 5 bases from V and 2 bases from J, with 10 bases between. Looked up from germline, CDR1 is SGHAT and CDR2 is FQNNGV. The CDR3, as DNA: TGTGCCAGCAGCCAAACAGGCCCCTACGAGCAGTACTTC. It translates to CASSQTGPYEQYF.

J is TRBJ1-1 and V is TRBV28; the match to TRBD1 covers 7 bases. After removal of 6 bases from V and 6 bases from J, the junction contained 10 bases not matched to a gene. There are 14 residues in the CDR3. Germline V gene data show CDR1 as MDHEN and CDR2 as SYDVKM. The CDR3 region is CASREGTARAEAFF. DNA for the CDR3: TGTGCCAGCAGGGAGGGGACAGCCCGTGCTGAAGCTTTCTTT.

CDR3 DNA: TGTGCCAGCAGTCAGGGAGTTAACACTGAAGCTTTCTTT. It codes for CASSQGVNTEAFF. The J gene is TRBJ1-1, the V gene TRBV6-2 or TRBV6-3, with a weak D call TRBD1 (5 bases). The germline V and J ends were trimmed by 5 bases and 2 bases, with 9 bases remaining between them. This CDR3 has 13 residues. Germline lookup yields CDR1 MNHEY and CDR2 SVGEGT.

The chain joins TRBV24-1 to TRBJ1-2; 7 bases fit TRBD1. The V gene's germline CDR1 is KGHDR and CDR2 SFDVKD. This CDR3 is 13 amino acids long. V gave up 1 base and J gave up 9 bases; unmatched junction bases: 4. The CDR3 spells CATSDLDRASYTF. Written as DNA, the CDR3 is TGTGCCACCAGTGATTTAGACAGGGCTAGCTACACCTTC.

The CDR3 DNA reads as TGTGCCTGGAGTGTGACAGGAACCCAAGCTGGCTACACCTTC. Protein: CAWSVTGTQAGYTF. The chain is built from TRBV30 and TRBJ1-2, with a possible D match to TRBD1 (6 bases). Per germline, CDR1 GTSNPN and CDR2 SVGIG (reference sequence). The CDR3 sequence is 14 residues long. V was cut by 0 bases and J by 7 bases, with 15 bases left in between.

By share, this clone ranks as medium-sized. The chain couples TRBV2 to TRBJ2-1; D gene ambiguous. Germline CDR1 reads SNHLY; CDR2 reads FYNNEI. V was pared by 5 bases and J by 12 bases, with 20 bases between. The CDR3 spans 14 residues. Here the CDR3 DNA reads TGTGCCAGCAGTCCTCAGACCGGACCACAACGGCAGTTCTTC. It encodes CASSPQTGPQRQFF.

V is TRBV2 and J is TRBJ1-4; a possible D gene is TRBD1 (6 bases). V was cut by 1 base and J by 11 bases, with 23 bases left in between. The V gene's germline CDR1 is SNHLY and CDR2 FYNNEI. The length of the CDR3 is 17 residues. In DNA form, the CDR3 reads TGTGCCAGCAGTGAAGAGGCTGTGCGGGGGGCGTTCGGGAAACTGTTTTTT. As protein: CASSEEAVRGAFGKLFF. Together with reference TRBV2 and TRBJ1-4, the CDR3 gives the full variable domain: EPEVTQTPSHQVTQMGQEVILRCVPISNHLYFYWYRQILGQKVEFLVSFYNNEISEKSEIFDDQFSVERPDGSNFTLKIRSTKLEDSAMYFCASSEEAVRGAFGKLFFGSGTQLSVL.

This chain connects TRBV6-2 or TRBV6-3 to TRBJ2-3; 12 positions agree with TRBD2. V shed 2 bases, J shed 9 bases, and the junction held 15 bases outside the gene matches. Germline values: CDR1 MNHEY, CDR2 SVGEGT. This CDR3 spans 18 amino acids. The CDR3 loop reads CASSYALLASGRDYTQYF. As DNA, the CDR3 is TGTGCCAGCAGTTACGCGCTGTTGGCTAGCGGGAGGGACTACACGCAGTATTTT.

This clone came up once. V usage is TRBV28 and J usage is TRBJ2-3; 11 bases are shared with TRBD2. Germline CDR1 reads MDHEN; CDR2 reads SYDVKM. The CDR3 spans 16 residues. V dropped 3 bases and J dropped 2; count of bases not matched to a gene: 4. The CDR3 bases are TGTGCCAGCAGTTTGACTAGCGGGGCCTACACAGATACGCAGTATTTT. Its translation is CASSLTSGAYTDTQYF.

The V gene is TRBV7-9, the J gene TRBJ1-4; 9 positions match TRBD1. CDR3 length: 14 residues. After removal of 5 bases from V and 8 bases from J, the junction contained 6 bases not matched to a gene. Germline V gene data show CDR1 as SEHNR and CDR2 as FQNEAQ (reference sequence). CDR3 region: CASSPGTGHEKLFF. In DNA, the CDR3 is TGTGCCAGCAGCCCCGGGACAGGGCACGAAAAACTGTTTTTT.

The CDR3 is CASSSGSRSYGYTF. The DNA for the CDR3 is TGTGCCAGCAGTTCGGGGAGTAGGAGCTATGGCTACACCTTC. V and J are TRBV28 and TRBJ1-2; D unresolved. V dropped 4 bases and J dropped 4 bases, with 13 bases sitting between them. This CDR3 contains 14 residues. CDR1 and CDR2 from the germline V gene are MDHEN and SYDVKM.

The V and J genes are TRBV7-9 and TRBJ2-7; perhaps TRBD1 as D (5 bases). Germline V gives CDR1 SEHNR, CDR2 FQNEAQ (reference sequence). The CDR3 is made up of 13 amino acids. The V end lost 2 bases, the J end lost 4 bases, and 9 bases lay between the germline ends. The CDR3 reads CASSLLGQYEQYF. The CDR3 nucleotides are TGTGCCAGCAGCTTACTGGGGCAATACGAGCAGTACTTC. The full variable domain, its missing parts supplied by reference TRBV7-9 and TRBJ2-7, is DTGVSQNPRHKITKRGQNVTFRCDPISEHNRLYWYRQTLGQGPEFLTYFQNEAQLEKSRLLSDRFSAERPKGSFSTLEIQRTEQGDSAMYLCASSLLGQYEQYFGPGTRLTVT.

The gene calls are TRBV27 and TRBJ2-1, with D possibly being TRBD2 (5 bases). Trimming left V 5 bases short and J 8 bases short, with 10 bases between. The CDR3 covers 12 residues. The germline gives CDR1 MNHEY, CDR2 SMNVEV (reference sequence). The DNA of the CDR3 is TGTGCCAGCAGTCTCGGGGTGGATGAGCAGTTCTTC. It encodes CASSLGVDEQFF.

The chain uses TRBV19 and TRBJ1-1; D unclear. V was clipped by 3 bases and J by 5 bases, with 10 bases between them. Looked up from germline, CDR1 is LNHDA and CDR2 is SQIVND (reference sequence). The CDR3 is 13 residues long. CDR3 coding DNA: TGTGCCAGTAGTATTGGGAAATGGACTGAAGCTTTCTTT. Amino acid sequence: CASSIGKWTEAFF. The full variable domain, in which reference TRBV19 and TRBJ1-1 provide the parts outside the CDR3, is DGGITQSPKYLFRKEGQNVTLSCEQNLNHDAMYWYRQDPGQGLRLIYYSQIVNDFQKGDIAEGYSVSREKKESFPLTVTSAQKNPTAFYLCASSIGKWTEAFFGQGTRLTVV.

This chain joins TRBV7-3 and TRBJ2-5; a weak D match, TRBD2 (5 bases). This CDR3 has 13 residues. The germline V and J ends were trimmed by 1 base and 5 bases, with 8 bases remaining between them. Germline-derived CDR1 and CDR2 are SGHTA and FQGTGA. CDR3 residues: CASSLMDFETQYF. CDR3 nucleotide sequence: TGTGCCAGCAGCTTAATGGACTTTGAGACCCAGTACTTC.

The V gene is TRBV27, the J gene TRBJ1-4; no clear D. Between the trimmed V and J ends, which lost 2 bases and 6 bases, there was a span of 13 bases. The CDR3 has 15 amino acids. Germline-derived CDR1 and CDR2 are MNHEY and SMNVEV (reference sequence). The CDR3 DNA follows: TGTGCCAGCAGTTTAACGGGTGATGGTCATGAAAAACTGTTTTTT. Residues: CASSLTGDGHEKLFF.

The gene calls are TRBV11-2 and TRBJ1-1; D is undetermined. This CDR3 has 15 residues. V was clipped by 1 base and J by 1 base, with 10 bases between them. In germline, CDR1 is SGHAT, CDR2 FQNNGV. The DNA for the CDR3 is TGTGCCAGCAGCTTAGGAGTGCGGGAGAACACTGAAGCTTTCTTT. Translation gives CASSLGVRENTEAFF.